Below are 20 T cell receptor beta chains sequenced from a single sample in a study of post-analysis software for immune sequencing data. Study conclusions and caveats: Five TRBV segments were significantly more frequent in patients than in controls. TRBV5-6, TRBV5-1 and TRBV20-1 were among these segments.

Prepared libraries of TCR beta cDNA carried unique molecular identifiers. One entry per CDR3 protein results from TCRdb running MiXCR on the PCR reads. The repertoire holds 750,000 to 900,000 distinct CDR3 sequences, around 45% seen once, with 4.9% in the top ten. No antigen has been identified for these receptors. The source material was blood. Source of these receptors: a girl under 18 with multiple sclerosis.

This clonotype was seen only a few times. J is TRBJ2-3 and V is TRBV20-1, with D unresolved. Looked up from germline, CDR1 is DFQATT and CDR2 is SNEGSKA (reference sequence). The CDR3 contains 11 residues. Here the CDR3 reads CMGWDTDTQYF. The CDR3 DNA sequence: TGCATGGGGTGGGACACAGATACGCAGTATTTT.

There are many counts of this clonotype. The chain has TRBV7-2 and TRBJ2-1, with D possibly TRBD1 on 5 matching bases. CDR1 and CDR2 (germline): SGHTA, FQGNSA. The CDR3 runs to 17 residues. Trimming removed 5 bases from V and 2 bases from J, with 19 bases in between. The CDR3 nucleotides are TGTGCCAGCAGCGATTCTAGGCGCAGGGTCCCCTACAATGAGCAGTTCTTC. It is translated as CASSDSRRRVPYNEQFF.

The chain links TRBV6-1 to TRBJ2-4; D gene ambiguous. Matching the DNA end better, TRBJ2-7 makes the J call doubtful. The CDR3 consists of 13 residues. Germline V gene data show CDR1 as MNHNS and CDR2 as SASEGT. CDR3 nucleotides: TGTGCCAGCAGCCGTGGATCTATCTACGAGCAGTACTTC. Translating it yields CASSRGSIYEQYF.

The chain uses TRBV20-1 and TRBJ1-2; a weak D match, TRBD1 (5 bases). V was trimmed by 0 bases and J by 8 bases, leaving 13 bases between them. This CDR3 is built from 13 residues. The germline V gene encodes CDR1 DFQATT and CDR2 SNEGSKA (reference sequence). In DNA form, the CDR3 reads TGCAGTGCTAGAGAACGGGGGAAGGGGGGCTACACCTTC. Its translation is CSARERGKGGYTF.

In this sample, this clonotype turned up once. The gene calls are TRBV12-3 or TRBV12-4 and TRBJ1-1; the D gene is possibly TRBD1 (5 bases). Trimming removed 6 bases at V and 7 bases at J, with 18 bases between. This CDR3 is 14 amino acids long. CDR3 sequence (DNA): TGTGCCAGCAGCTTGGGGACCGACGCAGGTGAAGCTTTCTTT. This encodes CASSLGTDAGEAFF.

In its sample, this clonotype was seen a few times. This chain uses TRBV12-3 or TRBV12-4 with TRBJ2-7, with D hard to call. The germline V and J ends were trimmed by 0 bases and 3 bases, with 6 bases remaining between them. This CDR3 has 13 amino acids. The CDR3 nucleotides are TGTGCCAGCAGTTTAGCGGGCTACTACGAGCAGTACTTC. The encoded protein is CASSLAGYYEQYF.

The J gene is TRBJ1-1, the V gene TRBV2; D may be TRBD1 (5 bases). Deletions cut 6 bases from V and 6 bases from J, with 14 bases between. CDR3 length equals 13 residues. The germline gives CDR1 SNHLY, CDR2 FYNNEI. As DNA, the CDR3 is TGTGCCAGCAGCCTAACAGGTTCATCTGAAGCTTTCTTT. It is translated as CASSLTGSSEAFF.

The genes are TRBV6-1 and TRBJ1-5; 7 bases line up with TRBD1. The germline V gene encodes CDR1 MNHNS and CDR2 SASEGT. The J segment lost 7 bases and the V segment lost 2 bases, leaving 11 bases of the junction unmatched. The CDR3 is 16 residues long. The CDR3 protein is CASSEPQRGLVQPQHF. For the CDR3, the DNA is TGTGCCAGCAGTGAACCCCAGAGGGGGCTAGTACAGCCCCAGCATTTT.

This clonotype has just a few counts. The chain uses TRBV27 and TRBJ2-3; no clear D gene. The germline gives CDR1 MNHEY, CDR2 SMNVEV (reference sequence). The CDR3 covers 15 residues. The ends were cut back, 3 bases at V and 1 base at J, with 11 bases in the middle. In DNA form, the CDR3 reads TGTGCCAGCAGTTTGGCGCCCGTTGGCACAGATACGCAGTATTTT. Protein sequence: CASSLAPVGTDTQYF.

The chain carries TRBV4-2 and TRBJ1-1; D is perhaps TRBD1 (6 bases). The germline CDR1 and CDR2 sequences are LGHNA and YNFKEQ. V was shortened by 0 bases and J by 6 bases, with 14 bases between the two germline ends. The CDR3 length is 15 residues. The CDR3 DNA reads TGTGCCAGCAGCCAAGATTGGGGACAAGAGGCTGAAGCTTTCTTT. It specifies CASSQDWGQEAEAFF.

The rearrangement links TRBV28 to TRBJ2-7; TRBD2 matches 11 bases. V lost 3 bases to trimming and J lost 2 bases; unmatched junction nucleotides: 3. The CDR3 totals 15 residues. Germline V gene sequence: CDR1 MDHEN, CDR2 SYDVKM. The CDR3 bases are TGTGCCAGCAGTTTTGGACTAGCGGGCACCTACGAGCAGTACTTC. Its translation: CASSFGLAGTYEQYF. The full variable domain, completed using reference TRBV28 and TRBJ2-7, is DVKVTQSSRYLVKRTGEKVFLECVQDMDHENMFWYRQDPGLGLRLIYFSYDVKMKEKGDIPEGYSVSREKKERFSLILESASTNQTSMYLCASSFGLAGTYEQYFGPGTRLTVT.

V gene TRBV12-3 or TRBV12-4 combines with J gene TRBJ1-2, with TRBD1 identical over 11 bases. With 6 bases clipped from V and 4 bases from J, the junction kept 10 bases outside the gene matches. The length of the CDR3 is 16 residues. The CDR3 loop is CASRSGTGGIPYGYTF. The CDR3 DNA reads TGTGCCAGCAGATCCGGGACAGGGGGGATACCCTATGGCTACACCTTC.

The DNA for the CDR3 is TGTGCCAGCAGTTACGACAGGCCATCACCCCTCCACTTT. Its translation: CASSYDRPSPLHF. The gene calls are TRBV27 and TRBJ1-6; maybe TRBD1 (6 bases). The germline gives CDR1 MNHEY, CDR2 SMNVEV (reference sequence). V lost 4 bases and J 10 bases, leaving 11 bases between the germline ends. This CDR3 is built from 13 residues.

V usage is TRBV9 and J usage is TRBJ2-3; D is perhaps TRBD2 (6 bases). The CDR3 extends over 17 amino acids. The germline gives CDR1 SGDLS, CDR2 YYNGEE. V dropped 0 bases and J dropped 1 base, with 15 bases sitting between them. For the CDR3, the DNA is TGTGCCAGCAGCGTAGCGGGAGTATCATTGGGCACAGATACGCAGTATTTT. Translating it yields CASSVAGVSLGTDTQYF.

V and J are TRBV7-6 and TRBJ1-2, with D perhaps matching TRBD1 (5 bases). The CDR3 length is 18 residues. The V end lost 0 bases, the J end lost 4 bases, and 21 bases lay between the germline ends. Germline V gene lookup returns CDR1 SGHVS and CDR2 FNYEAQ. CDR3 coding DNA: TGTGCCAGCAGCTTAGCAGGGGCCGGAGACGGCGTTACCTATGGCTACACCTTC. Translating gives CASSLAGAGDGVTYGYTF.

CDR3 in amino acids: CASKQGTAGEQETQYF. As DNA, the CDR3 is TGCGCCAGCAAGCAGGGGACAGCGGGAGAACAAGAGACCCAGTACTTC. This chain joins TRBV4-1 and TRBJ2-5; D is perhaps TRBD2 (8 bases). Trimming left V 7 bases short and J 2 bases short, with 20 bases between. CDR3 length: 16 residues. Looked up from germline, CDR1 is MGHRA and CDR2 is YSYEKL.

This chain uses TRBV7-9 with TRBJ2-5; 10 nucleotides align to TRBD2. V trimming: 3 bases; J trimming: 5 bases; junction bases outside the gene matches: 12. Germline assignment: CDR1 SEHNR and CDR2 FQNEAQ (reference sequence). The CDR3 contains 17 residues. In nucleotides, the CDR3 is TGTGCCAGCAGCTTGCGGCCTAGCGGGAGTCCAGTTGAGACCCAGTACTTC. This sequence encodes CASSLRPSGSPVETQYF.

This clonotype showed up just a few times. CDR3 sequence (DNA): TGCAGTGCCCGAGGGGGCTTTAGCACAGATACGCAGTATTTT. Translating it yields CSARGGFSTDTQYF. The chain joins TRBV20-1 to TRBJ2-3; 7 bases map to TRBD1. Per the germline V gene, CDR1 is DFQATT and CDR2 is SNEGSKA (reference sequence). This CDR3 is 14 amino acids long. Trimming removed 6 bases from V and 0 bases from J; junction bases left unmatched: 6.

Many counts were recorded for this clonotype. The CDR3 nucleotides are TGTGCCAGTCGTTCGTTCGCCAGTTACAATGAGCAGTTCTTC. Residues: CASRSFASYNEQFF. The genes are TRBV12-3 or TRBV12-4 and TRBJ2-1; no firm D call. Trimming removed 9 bases from V and 4 bases from J, with 16 bases in between. This CDR3 contains 14 residues.

This clonotype has more than one count but fewer than ten. The chain carries TRBV15 and TRBJ2-7; 15 positions match TRBD2. J was trimmed by 1 base and V by 3 bases; bases with no gene match: 4. Germline V CDR1 and CDR2: LNHNV, YYDKDF (reference sequence). The CDR3 extends over 17 amino acids. CDR3 DNA: TGTGCCACCAGCAGCCCGGGACTAGCGGGAGGTTCCTACGAGCAGTACTTC. Its protein product is CATSSPGLAGGSYEQYF.